The present T cell receptor (beta chain) was sequenced within a study of regulatory T cells in long-lasting Graves disease (dated by TCRdb to about 2021). General notes on the study: In the newly diagnosed Graves' disease group, patients had been taking antithyroid drugs for less than 3 months. This study used TCR sequencing and RNA sequencing of peripheral blood to compare persistent Graves' disease patients against newly diagnosed Graves' disease patients. A total of around 35 samples underwent TCR sequencing: around 13 from persistent and around 20 from newly diagnosed Graves' disease patients. The study took place in China and was registered as a clinical trial.

The germline V gene supplies CDR1 SNHLY and CDR2 FYNNEI. Its CDR3 holds 10 amino acids, cysteine through phenylalanine. The sequence is cut down to CDR3 DNA, 30 bases in frame from base 1. V loses 10 bases, J loses 2 bases, and the germline ends lie 5 bases apart. To prepare the library, multiplex PCR was applied. Sequencing relied on an Illumina HiSeq 4000. To build TCR beta libraries, CDR3 regions were amplified by Arm-PCR using iRepertoire HTBI primers. Gel purification was performed on PCR products prior to sequencing. Concerning the study's data processing: A total of fewer than 70 TRBV and 14 TRBJ segments were identified across samples and were used for gene usage analysis of CDR3 amino acid clonotypes. Filtered high-quality paired reads were merged into contigs using COPE and FqMerger. Contigs were aligned with BLAST to IMGT TRBV, TRBD and TRBJ reference genes, and CDR3 was defined per IMGT. Any clonotype with a frequency above 0.1% was classified as a highly expanded clone. Shannon entropy was used to measure repertoire diversity, and the Gini coefficient was used to measure V-J evenness. A clonotype was considered public if more than one individual shared it. The raw public data were reprocessed by TCRdb itself: fastp quality trimming at Q25, MiXCR clonotype calling, in-frame beta chains only. Identical CDR3 proteins give one entry, which carries the most common genes and DNA. TCRdb, rather than the study authors, made the V and J calls. Here the sample has about 620,000 distinct CDR3 sequences; less than 20% occur a single time. The ten most abundant clones make up about 20% of the sample.

The table lists this clonotype with many counts. This clone's antigen is unknown. Nothing much larger sits one base from this clone, and base qualities are not available. Points the paper makes about the study in general: The small sample size was acknowledged by the authors as a limitation that may reduce accuracy. Only peripheral blood was studied, because thyroid tissue, the primary lesion, was inaccessible. Sequencing and analysis were restricted to the TCR beta chain. Preferential use of TRBV28, TRBJ1-2 and TRBJ2-5 was observed in persistent disease, whereas TRBV20-1 and TRBJ2-1 were favored in newly diagnosed disease. Persistent patients shared more public clonotypes among themselves (2,741) than newly diagnosed patients did (more than 850). Compared with newly diagnosed patients, persistent Graves' disease patients had lower TCR Shannon entropy and fewer highly expanded clones, which suggests clonal expansion.

The time point label on this specimen signifies: newly diagnosed GD, antithyroid drugs for less than 3 months. For both TCR sequencing and RNA sequencing, RNA was extracted from PBMCs in TRIzol. The diagnosis of Graves' disease followed American Thyroid Association guidelines. Recruitment of patients was carried out at an endocrinology department in Xi'an, China. Each patient gave approximately 9.7 milliliters of peripheral blood, collected in an EDTA anticoagulant tube. Ficoll Paque Plus density gradient separation was used to isolate PBMCs, and no further T cell sorting was performed. An Agilent 2100 Bioanalyzer and agarose gel were used to assess RNA quality, and a NanoDrop 2000 was used to measure RNA concentration. The same data also contributed to another study, on T cells in Graves' hyperthyroidism and ophthalmopathy. From that second study: Stable Graves' hyperthyroidism was defined as the absence of progression to ophthalmopathy over 18 months of follow-up. Hyperthyroidism patients were newly diagnosed, had a disease duration of under 2 months, and were aged 18 to 65 years. Exclusion was applied to patients with uncontrolled infections, other autoimmune diseases, pregnancy or lactation. Diagnoses relied on clinical symptoms, serum thyroxine and TRAb, thyroid ultrasound and orbital computed tomography. A first-round RT-PCR of the TCR CDR3 used the HTBI primer set with the Qiagen OneStep RT-PCR kit. Most expanded thyroid clonotypes (frequency above 0.001) were also detected in blood, suggesting blood repertoires may reflect thyroid immune responses. Ophthalmopathy was separated from stable hyperthyroidism by a 13 V-J signature model, with approximately 86% sensitivity and roughly 81% specificity obtained in cross-validation and 80%/75% obtained in testing. In validation, progression to ophthalmopathy was predicted by the model with 70.59% sensitivity and under 85% specificity, a median of approximately 6.5 months before onset. A discovery cohort of around 98 patients, 43 with Graves' ophthalmopathy and about 60 with stable Graves' hyperthyroidism, was used to find distinguishing TCR V-J signatures. Whether ophthalmopathy could be predicted prospectively was tested in an independent validation cohort made up of 18 to 20 hyperthyroidism patients plus 17 patients who later progressed to ophthalmopathy. For training and testing, the roughly 97 patients in the discovery cohort were randomly divided in a 7:3 ratio. Thyroid tissue and blood T-cell repertoires from six Graves' hyperthyroidism patients were also compared in the study. Once sampling was done, hyperthyroidism patients were given methimazole at a starting dose of 30 mg daily, whereas ophthalmopathy patients were given high-dose intravenous methylprednisolone. Libraries were constructed in a second round of multiplex PCR, after which size selection and purification were performed. Paired-end sequencing of the libraries was performed with 100 bp reads on an Illumina HiSeq2000. SOAPnuke was used to process the raw data, with reads discarded if the reads contained adapters or uncalled bases, had a mean Phred below 15, or lacked an exact constant-primer or identifier match. COPE v1.2.5 was used to merge the high-quality paired reads, and each unique nucleotide sequence was defined as a clonotype. MiTCR v1.1 was used to align the clonotypes against IMGT TRBV, TRBD and TRBJ reference segments. The analysis was restricted to V-J combinations with a frequency above 0.0001, which together covered around 99% of the repertoires. The TCS score was defined as F50 (clonal expansion) divided by E x V (chaos), with BLOSUM62-based TCRdist calculated between CDR3 peptides within each V-J. Welch's t-statistics and random forest reduced around 510 V-J features to roughly 13, which were used in a naive Bayes classifier (R e1071). Sample size was not statistically predetermined, and investigators were not blinded to group allocation. The paper reports TCR Vbeta CDR3 sequencing of more than 120 peripheral blood samples: under 45 ophthalmopathy, fewer than 80 hyperthyroidism and some 17 progressor patients.

The chain links TRBV2 with TRBJ2-5, with a weak D call of TRBD2 (5 bases match). The receptor comes from a woman in her twenties or thirties with Graves disease. Donor details come from another sample of the same person, matched by shared clones. The specimen comprised peripheral blood mononuclear cells (PBMCs), sampled at new diagnosis, from a patient treated with antithyroid drugs. The CDR3 protein is CATGQETQYF. The base sequence is TGTGCCACGGGGCAAGAGACCCAGTACTTC.